This T cell receptor beta chain was documented in a study of blood T cell repertoires in COVID-19. Sequenced by immunoSEQ multiplex PCR; TCRdb stores in-frame clones only, minus some. The data contain about 300,000 clones, approximately 84% of them seen just once; the ten biggest clones take up more than 1.4%. The CDR3 consists of 13 residues. Trimming left V 5 bases short and J 5 bases short, with 11 bases between. CDR1 is SGDLS and CDR2 is YYNGEE in the germline V gene. Sequencing input: peripheral blood. The clonotype comes from a human donor with COVID-19, enrolled during active disease. The donor label of this sample is uncertain. The V and J genes are TRBV9 and TRBJ1-5, with D possibly being TRBD1 (5 bases). The CDR3 DNA follows: TGTGCCAGCAGTCGCCGGGACTATCAGCCCCAGCATTTT. It codes for CASSRRDYQPQHF.